The present entry profiles one T cell receptor (beta chain) with its context. This record comes from a study of monozygotic twins with inflammatory bowel disease. Germline CDR1 KGHDR, CDR2 SFDVKD. CDR3 length: 16 residues. TCRdb re-called the 5' RACE reads and shows each CDR3 protein once, DNA omitted. This sample carries over 100,000 distinct CDR3 sequences, with around 12% going to the ten biggest clones. Sequencing input: blood. This receptor was obtained from a human donor with ulcerative colitis or Crohn's disease, or a healthy co-twin of an affected twin (not recorded which). The chain carries TRBV24-1 and TRBJ2-2; TCRdb picks TRBD2, but there is no DNA to check that call. CDR3 residues: CATSDPEGANTGELFF.